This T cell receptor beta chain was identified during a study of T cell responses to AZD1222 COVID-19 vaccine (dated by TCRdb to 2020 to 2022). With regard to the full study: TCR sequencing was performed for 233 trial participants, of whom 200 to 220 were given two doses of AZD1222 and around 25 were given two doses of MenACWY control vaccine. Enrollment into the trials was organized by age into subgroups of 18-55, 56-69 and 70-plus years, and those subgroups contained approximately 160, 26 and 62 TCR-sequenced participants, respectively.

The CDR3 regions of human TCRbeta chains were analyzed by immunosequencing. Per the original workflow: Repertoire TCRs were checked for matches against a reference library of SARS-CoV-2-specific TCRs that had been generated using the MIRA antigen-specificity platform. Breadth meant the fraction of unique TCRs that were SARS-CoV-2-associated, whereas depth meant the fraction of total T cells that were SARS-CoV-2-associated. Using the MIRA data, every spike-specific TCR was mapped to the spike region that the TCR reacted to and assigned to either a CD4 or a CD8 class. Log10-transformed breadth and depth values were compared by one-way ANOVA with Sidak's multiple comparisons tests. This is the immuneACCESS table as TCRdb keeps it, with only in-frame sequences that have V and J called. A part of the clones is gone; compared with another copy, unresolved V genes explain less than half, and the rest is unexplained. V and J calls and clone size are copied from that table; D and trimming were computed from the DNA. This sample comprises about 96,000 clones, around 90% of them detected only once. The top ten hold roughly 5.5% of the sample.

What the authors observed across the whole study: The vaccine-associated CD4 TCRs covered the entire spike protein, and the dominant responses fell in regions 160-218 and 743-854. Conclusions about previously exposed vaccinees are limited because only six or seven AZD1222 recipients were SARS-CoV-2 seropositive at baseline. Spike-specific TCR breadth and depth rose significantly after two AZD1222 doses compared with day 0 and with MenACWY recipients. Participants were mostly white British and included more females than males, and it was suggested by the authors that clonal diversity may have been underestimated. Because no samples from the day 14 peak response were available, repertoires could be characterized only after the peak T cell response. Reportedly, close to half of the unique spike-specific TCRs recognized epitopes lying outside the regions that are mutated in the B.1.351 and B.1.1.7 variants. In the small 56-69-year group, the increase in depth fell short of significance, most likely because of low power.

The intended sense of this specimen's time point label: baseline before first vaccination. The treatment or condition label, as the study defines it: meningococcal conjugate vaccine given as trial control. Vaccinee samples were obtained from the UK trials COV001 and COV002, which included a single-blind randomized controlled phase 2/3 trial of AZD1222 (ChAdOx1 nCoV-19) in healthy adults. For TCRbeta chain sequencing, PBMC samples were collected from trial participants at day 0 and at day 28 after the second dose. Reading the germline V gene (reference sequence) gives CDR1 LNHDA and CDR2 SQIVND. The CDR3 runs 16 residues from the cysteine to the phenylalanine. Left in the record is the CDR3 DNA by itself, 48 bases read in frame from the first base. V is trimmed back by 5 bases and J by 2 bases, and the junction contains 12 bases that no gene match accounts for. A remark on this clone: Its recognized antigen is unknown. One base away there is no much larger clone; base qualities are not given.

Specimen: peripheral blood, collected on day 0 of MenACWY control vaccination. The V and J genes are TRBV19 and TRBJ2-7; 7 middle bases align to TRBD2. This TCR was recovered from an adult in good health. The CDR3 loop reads CASSGLAGAAPYEQYF. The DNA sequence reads TGTGCCAGTAGTGGTTTGGCGGGAGCGGCCCCCTACGAGCAGTACTTC.